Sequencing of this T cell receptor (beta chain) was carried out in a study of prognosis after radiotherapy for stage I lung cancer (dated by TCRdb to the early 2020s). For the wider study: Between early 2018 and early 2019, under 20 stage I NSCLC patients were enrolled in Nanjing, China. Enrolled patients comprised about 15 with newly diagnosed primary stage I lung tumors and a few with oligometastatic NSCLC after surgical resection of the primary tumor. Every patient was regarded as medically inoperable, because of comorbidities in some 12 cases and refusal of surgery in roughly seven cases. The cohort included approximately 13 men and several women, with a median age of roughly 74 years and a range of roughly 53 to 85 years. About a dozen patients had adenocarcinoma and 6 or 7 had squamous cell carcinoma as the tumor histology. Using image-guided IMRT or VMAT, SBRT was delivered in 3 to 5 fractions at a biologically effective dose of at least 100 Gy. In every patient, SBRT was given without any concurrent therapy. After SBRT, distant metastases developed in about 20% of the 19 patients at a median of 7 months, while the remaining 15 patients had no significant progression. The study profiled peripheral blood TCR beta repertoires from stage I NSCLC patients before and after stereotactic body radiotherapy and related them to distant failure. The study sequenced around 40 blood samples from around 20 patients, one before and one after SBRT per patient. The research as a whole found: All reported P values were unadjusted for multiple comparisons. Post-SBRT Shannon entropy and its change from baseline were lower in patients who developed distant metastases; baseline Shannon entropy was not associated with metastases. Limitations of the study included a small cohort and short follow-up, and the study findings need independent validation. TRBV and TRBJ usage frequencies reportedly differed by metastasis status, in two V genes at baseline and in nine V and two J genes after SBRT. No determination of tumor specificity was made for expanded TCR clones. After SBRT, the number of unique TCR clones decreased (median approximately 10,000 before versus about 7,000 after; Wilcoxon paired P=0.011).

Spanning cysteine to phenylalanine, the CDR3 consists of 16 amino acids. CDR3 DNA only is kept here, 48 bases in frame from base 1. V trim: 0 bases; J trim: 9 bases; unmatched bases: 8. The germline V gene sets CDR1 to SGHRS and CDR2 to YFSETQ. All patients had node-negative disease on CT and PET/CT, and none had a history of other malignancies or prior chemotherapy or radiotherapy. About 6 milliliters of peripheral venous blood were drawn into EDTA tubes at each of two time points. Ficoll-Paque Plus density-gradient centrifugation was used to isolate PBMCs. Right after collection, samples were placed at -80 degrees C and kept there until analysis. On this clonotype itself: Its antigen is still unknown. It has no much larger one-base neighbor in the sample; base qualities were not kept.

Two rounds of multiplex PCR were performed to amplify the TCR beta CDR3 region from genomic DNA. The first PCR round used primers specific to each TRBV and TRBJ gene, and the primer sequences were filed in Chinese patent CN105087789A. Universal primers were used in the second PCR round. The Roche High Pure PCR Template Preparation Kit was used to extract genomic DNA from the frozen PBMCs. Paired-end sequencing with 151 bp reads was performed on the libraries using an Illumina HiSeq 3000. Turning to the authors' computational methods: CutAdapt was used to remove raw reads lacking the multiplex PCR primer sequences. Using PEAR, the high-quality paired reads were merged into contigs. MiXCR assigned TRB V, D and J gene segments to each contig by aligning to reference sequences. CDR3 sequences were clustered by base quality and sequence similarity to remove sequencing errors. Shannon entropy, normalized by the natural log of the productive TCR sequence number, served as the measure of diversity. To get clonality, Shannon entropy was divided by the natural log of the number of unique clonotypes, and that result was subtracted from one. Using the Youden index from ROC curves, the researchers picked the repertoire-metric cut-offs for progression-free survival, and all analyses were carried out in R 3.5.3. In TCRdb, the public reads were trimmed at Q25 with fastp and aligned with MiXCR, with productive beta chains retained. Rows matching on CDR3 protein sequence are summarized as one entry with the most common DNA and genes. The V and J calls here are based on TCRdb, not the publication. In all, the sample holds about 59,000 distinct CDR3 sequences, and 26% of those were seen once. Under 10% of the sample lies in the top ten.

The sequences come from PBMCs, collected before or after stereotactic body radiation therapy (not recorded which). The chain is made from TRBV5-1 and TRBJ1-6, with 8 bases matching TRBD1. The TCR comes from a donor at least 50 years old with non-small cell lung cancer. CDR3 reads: CASSLGTGTGRSPLHF. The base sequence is TGCGCCAGCAGCTTGGGTACCGGGACAGGCCGTTCACCCCTCCACTTT.